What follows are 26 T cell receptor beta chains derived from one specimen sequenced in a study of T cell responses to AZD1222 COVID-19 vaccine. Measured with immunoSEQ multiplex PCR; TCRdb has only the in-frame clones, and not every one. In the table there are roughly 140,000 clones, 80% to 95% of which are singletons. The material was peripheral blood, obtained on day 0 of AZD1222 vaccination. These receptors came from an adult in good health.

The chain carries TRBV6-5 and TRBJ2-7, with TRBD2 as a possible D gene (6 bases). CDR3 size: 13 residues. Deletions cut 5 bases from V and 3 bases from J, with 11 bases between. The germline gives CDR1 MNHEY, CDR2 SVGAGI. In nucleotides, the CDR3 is TGTGCCAGCAGTCCGGGACTTGTCTACGAGCAGTACTTC. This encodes CASSPGLVYEQYF.

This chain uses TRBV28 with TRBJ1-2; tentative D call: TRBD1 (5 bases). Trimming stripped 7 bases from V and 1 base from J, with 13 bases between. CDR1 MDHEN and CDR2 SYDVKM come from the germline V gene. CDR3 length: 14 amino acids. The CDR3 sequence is CASKAGDNNYGYTF. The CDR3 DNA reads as TGTGCCAGCAAGGCGGGGGATAATAACTATGGCTACACCTTC.

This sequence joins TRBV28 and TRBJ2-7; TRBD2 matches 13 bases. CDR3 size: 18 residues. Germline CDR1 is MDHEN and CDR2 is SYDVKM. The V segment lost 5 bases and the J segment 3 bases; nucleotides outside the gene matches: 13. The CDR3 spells CASSTDILGLAGIYEQYF. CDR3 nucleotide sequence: TGTGCCAGCAGTACAGATATCTTGGGACTAGCGGGGATCTACGAGCAGTACTTC.

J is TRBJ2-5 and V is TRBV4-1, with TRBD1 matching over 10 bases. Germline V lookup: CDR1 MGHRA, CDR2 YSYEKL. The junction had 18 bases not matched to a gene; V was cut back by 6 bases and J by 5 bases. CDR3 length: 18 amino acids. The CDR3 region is CASSPGQGSPFSSETQYF. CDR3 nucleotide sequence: TGCGCCAGCAGTCCGGGACAGGGGTCACCTTTTTCTTCGGAGACCCAGTACTTC.

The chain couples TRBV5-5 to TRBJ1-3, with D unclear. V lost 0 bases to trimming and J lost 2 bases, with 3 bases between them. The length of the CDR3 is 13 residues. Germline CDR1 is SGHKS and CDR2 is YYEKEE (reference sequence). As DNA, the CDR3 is TGTGCCAGCAGCTTGGGTGCTGGAAACACCATATATTTT. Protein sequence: CASSLGAGNTIYF.

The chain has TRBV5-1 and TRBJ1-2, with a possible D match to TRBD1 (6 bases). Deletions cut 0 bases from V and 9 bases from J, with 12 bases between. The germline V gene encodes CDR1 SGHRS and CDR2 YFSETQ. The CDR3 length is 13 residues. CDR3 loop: CASSLEGGGSYTF. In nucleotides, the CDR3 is TGCGCCAGCAGCTTGGAGGGAGGGGGAAGCTACACCTTC.

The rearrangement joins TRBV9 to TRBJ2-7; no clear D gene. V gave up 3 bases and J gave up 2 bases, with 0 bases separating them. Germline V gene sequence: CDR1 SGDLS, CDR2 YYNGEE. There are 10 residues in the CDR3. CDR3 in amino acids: CASSAYEQYF. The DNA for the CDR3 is TGTGCCAGCAGCGCCTACGAGCAGTACTTC.

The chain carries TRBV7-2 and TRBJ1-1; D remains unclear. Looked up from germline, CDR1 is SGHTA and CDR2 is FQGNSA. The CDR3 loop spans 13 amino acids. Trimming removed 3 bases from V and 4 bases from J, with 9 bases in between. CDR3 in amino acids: CASSLWVGTEAFF. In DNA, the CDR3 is TGTGCCAGCAGCTTGTGGGTTGGCACTGAAGCTTTCTTT. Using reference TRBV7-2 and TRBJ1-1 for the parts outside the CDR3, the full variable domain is GAGVSQSPSNKVTEKGKDVELRCDPISGHTALYWYRQSLGQGLEFLIYFQGNSAPDKSGLPSDRFSAERTGGSVSTLTIQRTQQEDSAVYLCASSLWVGTEAFFGQGTRLTVV.

The CDR3, as DNA: TGTGCCAGCATCCCTGGGGGGTTAATCGCGGCAGCTTTCTTT. It specifies CASIPGGLIAAAFF. V usage is TRBV6-6 and J usage is TRBJ1-1; weak D call: TRBD1 (5 bases). CDR1 is MNHNY, CDR2 SVGAGI, per germline (reference sequence). The CDR3 totals 14 residues. The germline V and J ends were trimmed by 7 bases and 10 bases, with 22 bases remaining between them.

CDR3: CASSNLAGMTDTQYF. CDR3 DNA sequence: TGTGCCAGTAGTAATTTGGCGGGAATGACAGATACGCAGTATTTT. The chain links TRBV19 to TRBJ2-3; D perhaps matches TRBD2 (6 bases). Looked up from germline, CDR1 is LNHDA and CDR2 is SQIVND (reference sequence). The CDR3 has 15 amino acids. V lost 4 bases, J lost 3 bases, and 14 bases lay in between.

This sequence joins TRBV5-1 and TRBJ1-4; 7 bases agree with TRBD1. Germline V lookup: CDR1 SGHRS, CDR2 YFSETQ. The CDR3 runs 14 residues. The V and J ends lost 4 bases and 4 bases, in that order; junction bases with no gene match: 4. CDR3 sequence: CASSLGQSNEKLFF. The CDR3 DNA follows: TGCGCCAGCAGCCTGGGACAGAGTAATGAAAAACTGTTTTTT.

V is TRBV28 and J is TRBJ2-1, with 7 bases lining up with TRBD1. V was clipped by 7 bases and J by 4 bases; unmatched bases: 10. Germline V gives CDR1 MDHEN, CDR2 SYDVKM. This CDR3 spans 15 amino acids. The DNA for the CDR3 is TGTGCCAGCACCATCCGAGGGGGCGGTTACAATGAGCAGTTCTTC. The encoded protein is CASTIRGGGYNEQFF.

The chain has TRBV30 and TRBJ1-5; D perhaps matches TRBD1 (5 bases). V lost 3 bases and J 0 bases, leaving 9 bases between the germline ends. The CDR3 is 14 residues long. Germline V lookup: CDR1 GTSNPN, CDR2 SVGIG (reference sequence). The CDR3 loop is CAWSAGISNQPQHF. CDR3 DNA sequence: TGTGCCTGGAGCGCAGGGATTAGCAATCAGCCCCAGCATTTT.

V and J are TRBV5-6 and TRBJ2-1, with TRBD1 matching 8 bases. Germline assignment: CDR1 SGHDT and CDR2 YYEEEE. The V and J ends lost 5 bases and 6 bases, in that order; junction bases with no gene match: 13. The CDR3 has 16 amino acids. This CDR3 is CASRPLSGGAGNEQFF. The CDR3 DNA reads TGTGCCAGCAGGCCTTTGTCAGGGGGCGCAGGCAATGAGCAGTTCTTC. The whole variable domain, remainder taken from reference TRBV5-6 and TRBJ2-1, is DAGVTQSPTHLIKTRGQQVTLRCSPKSGHDTVSWYQQALGQGPQFIFQYYEEEERQRGNFPDRFSGHQFPNYSSELNVNALLLGDSALYLCASRPLSGGAGNEQFFGPGTRLTVL.

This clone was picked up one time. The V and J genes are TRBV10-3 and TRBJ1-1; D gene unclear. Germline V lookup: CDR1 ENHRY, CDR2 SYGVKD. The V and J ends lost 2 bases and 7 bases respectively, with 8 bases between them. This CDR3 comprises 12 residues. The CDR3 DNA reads TGTGCCATCAGTGAGAGGACCGGTGAAGCTTTCTTT. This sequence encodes CAISERTGEAFF.

This chain's CDR3 is CASSFGTNYGYTF. The CDR3 region has the DNA TGTGCCAGCAGCTTCGGAACCAACTATGGCTACACCTTC. The chain carries TRBV7-9 and TRBJ1-2, with D hard to call. CDR1 and CDR2 (germline): SEHNR, FQNEAQ (reference sequence). This CDR3 region has 13 residues. V was trimmed by 3 bases and J by 2 bases, leaving 7 bases between them.

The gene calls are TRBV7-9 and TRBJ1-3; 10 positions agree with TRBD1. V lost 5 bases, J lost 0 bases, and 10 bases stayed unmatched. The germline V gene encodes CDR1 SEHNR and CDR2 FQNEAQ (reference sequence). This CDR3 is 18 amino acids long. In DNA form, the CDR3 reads TGTGCCAGCAGCACTTCGACAGGGGGCCAATTCTCTGGAAACACCATATATTTT. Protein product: CASSTSTGGQFSGNTIYF.

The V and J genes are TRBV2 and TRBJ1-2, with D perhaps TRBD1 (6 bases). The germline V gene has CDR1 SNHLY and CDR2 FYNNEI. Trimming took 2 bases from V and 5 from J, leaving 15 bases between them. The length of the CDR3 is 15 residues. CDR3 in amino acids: CASSERGARGYGYTF. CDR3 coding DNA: TGTGCCAGCAGTGAACGGGGGGCCCGGGGGTATGGCTACACCTTC.

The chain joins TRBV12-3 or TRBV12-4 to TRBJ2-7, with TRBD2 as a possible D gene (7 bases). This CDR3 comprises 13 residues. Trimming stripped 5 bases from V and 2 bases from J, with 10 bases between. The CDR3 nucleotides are TGTGCCAGCAGTGGGGGGGCAGCCTACGAGCAGTACTTC. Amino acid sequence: CASSGGAAYEQYF.

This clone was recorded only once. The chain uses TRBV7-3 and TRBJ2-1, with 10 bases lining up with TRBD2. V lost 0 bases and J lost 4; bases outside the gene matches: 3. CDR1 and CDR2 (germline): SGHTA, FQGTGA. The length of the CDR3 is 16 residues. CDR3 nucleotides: TGTGCCAGCAGCTTAACGGATAGCGGGGGGTACAATGAGCAGTTCTTC. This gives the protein CASSLTDSGGYNEQFF.

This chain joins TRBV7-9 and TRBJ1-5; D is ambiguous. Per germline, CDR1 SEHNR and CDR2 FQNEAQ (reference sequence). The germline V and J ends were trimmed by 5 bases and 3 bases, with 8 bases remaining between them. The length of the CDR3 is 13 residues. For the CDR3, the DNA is TGTGCCAGCAGCCTGAGGTCCAATCAGCCCCAGCATTTT. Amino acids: CASSLRSNQPQHF. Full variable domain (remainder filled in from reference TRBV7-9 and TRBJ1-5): DTGVSQNPRHKITKRGQNVTFRCDPISEHNRLYWYRQTLGQGPEFLTYFQNEAQLEKSRLLSDRFSAERPKGSFSTLEIQRTEQGDSAMYLCASSLRSNQPQHFGDGTRLSIL.

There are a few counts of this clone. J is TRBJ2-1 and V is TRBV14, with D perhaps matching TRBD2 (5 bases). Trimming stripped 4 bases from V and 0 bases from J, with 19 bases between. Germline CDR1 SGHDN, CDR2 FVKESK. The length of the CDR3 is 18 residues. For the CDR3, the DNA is TGTGCCAGCAGCCGCTATCCCACGGGGTTTAGCTCCTACAATGAGCAGTTCTTC. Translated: CASSRYPTGFSSYNEQFF.

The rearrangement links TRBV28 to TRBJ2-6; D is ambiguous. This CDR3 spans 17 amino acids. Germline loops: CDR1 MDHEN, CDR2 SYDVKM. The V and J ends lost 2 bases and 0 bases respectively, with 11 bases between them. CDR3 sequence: CASSLGRYSSGANVLTF. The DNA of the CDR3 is TGTGCCAGCAGTTTAGGGCGATATAGCTCTGGGGCCAACGTCCTGACTTTC.

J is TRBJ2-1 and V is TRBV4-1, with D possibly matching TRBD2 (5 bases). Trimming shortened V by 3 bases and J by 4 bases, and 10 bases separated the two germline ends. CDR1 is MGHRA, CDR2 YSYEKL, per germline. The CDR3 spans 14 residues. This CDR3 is CASSHLGSYNEQFF. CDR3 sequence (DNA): TGCGCCAGCAGCCATTTAGGGAGTTACAATGAGCAGTTCTTC.

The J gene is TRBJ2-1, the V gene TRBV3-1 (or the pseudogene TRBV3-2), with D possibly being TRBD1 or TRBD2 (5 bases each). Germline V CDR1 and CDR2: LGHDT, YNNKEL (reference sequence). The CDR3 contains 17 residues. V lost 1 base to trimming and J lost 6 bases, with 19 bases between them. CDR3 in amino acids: CASSQVSSGLGGNEQFF. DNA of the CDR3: TGTGCCAGCAGCCAAGTATCATCAGGACTTGGGGGCAATGAGCAGTTCTTC.

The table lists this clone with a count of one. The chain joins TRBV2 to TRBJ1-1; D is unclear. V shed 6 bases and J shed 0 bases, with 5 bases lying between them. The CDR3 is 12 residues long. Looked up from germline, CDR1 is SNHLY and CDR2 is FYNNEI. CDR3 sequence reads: CASRLLNTEAFF. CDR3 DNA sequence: TGTGCCAGCAGATTGCTGAACACTGAAGCTTTCTTT.